The 9 T cell receptor beta chains in this list originate from one sample, sequenced in a study of cytomegalovirus exposure and HLA in healthy donors. Amplification used 60 Vbeta primers and 13 Jbeta primers. Method: immunoSEQ multiplex PCR; TCRdb's copy keeps in-frame clones and lacks some. Of approximately 200,000 clones in the sample, less than 80% were seen once. The sample comprised PBMCs. These receptor sequences come from a girl aged 2 to 9 in good health and CMV-seronegative.

This rearrangement joins TRBV19 to TRBJ2-3; D is undetermined. The germline V and J ends were trimmed by 3 bases and 5 bases, with 9 bases remaining between them. This CDR3 comprises 13 residues. Germline V lookup: CDR1 LNHDA, CDR2 SQIVND (reference sequence). The DNA for the CDR3 is TGTGCCAGTAGTATGTGGCTAGGAGATACGCAGTATTTT. This encodes CASSMWLGDTQYF.

The chain couples TRBV12-5 to TRBJ1-2, with D perhaps TRBD1 (5 bases). The V gene lost 10 bases and the J gene lost 2 bases, with 8 bases spanning the gap. This CDR3 contains 11 residues. Per the germline V gene, CDR1 is LGHNT and CDR2 is FRNRAP. In DNA, the CDR3 is TGTGCTATTCGACAGAACTATGGCTACACCTTC. This encodes CAIRQNYGYTF.

The chain uses TRBV29-1 and TRBJ2-5, with a tentative D call TRBD2 (6 bases). Trimming cost V 4 bases and J 1 base, with 10 bases left between them. Germline V gene sequence: CDR1 SQVTM, CDR2 ANQGSEA. This CDR3 has 13 residues. The CDR3 DNA follows: TGCAGCGTTGCCAGGGACTTCCAAGAGACCCAGTACTTC. Translating gives CSVARDFQETQYF.

The V and J genes are TRBV18 and TRBJ1-1; TRBD1 agrees at 11 bases. The germline gives CDR1 KGHSH, CDR2 LQKENI. This CDR3 has 15 amino acids. J was trimmed by 2 bases and V by 2 bases; bases with no gene match: 1. CDR3 region: CASSPGTGGNTEAFF. In nucleotides, the CDR3 is TGTGCCAGCTCACCAGGGACAGGGGGTAACACTGAAGCTTTCTTT.

With respect to this clone: The sample carries other DNA sequences with the same CDR3. The rearrangement joins TRBV5-4 to TRBJ1-2; TRBD1 aligns across 10 bases. V shed 0 bases, J shed 8 bases, and the junction held 4 bases outside the gene matches. The CDR3 covers 14 residues. The germline V gene encodes CDR1 SGHNT and CDR2 YYREEE (reference sequence). Here the CDR3 reads CASSLGQGAGGYTF. The CDR3 DNA follows: TGTGCCAGCAGCTTGGGACAGGGGGCGGGCGGCTACACCTTC.

The rearrangement links TRBV10-3 to TRBJ2-1, with D tentatively TRBD2 (5 bases). The germline CDR1 and CDR2 sequences are ENHRY and SYGVKD. V lost 0 bases, J lost 10 bases, and 16 bases lay in between. The CDR3 totals 15 residues. The CDR3 DNA reads TGTGCCATCAGTGAGTCTCTTCTGAGGGCACGGGAGCAGTTCTTC. Protein: CAISESLLRAREQFF.

The chain carries TRBV7-6 and TRBJ2-5; D possibly corresponds to TRBD2 (5 bases). Looked up from germline, CDR1 is SGHVS and CDR2 is FNYEAQ. The CDR3 has 14 amino acids. Trimming took off 2 bases at V and 5 bases at J, with 12 bases between the two ends. The CDR3 DNA sequence: TGTGCCAGCAGCTTACAAGGACTTAGGGAGACCCAGTACTTC. Residues: CASSLQGLRETQYF.

The chain links TRBV11-3 to TRBJ2-2; 7 bases align to TRBD1. J lost 1 base, V lost 5 bases, and 7 bases had no gene match. This CDR3 spans 16 amino acids. The germline V gene has CDR1 SGHNT and CDR2 YENEEA. In DNA form, the CDR3 reads TGTGCCAGCAGCGCGTGGACAGGAAGGAACACCGGGGAGCTGTTTTTT. Residues: CASSAWTGRNTGELFF.

The CDR3 DNA follows: TGTGCCAGCAGTGAGGTAGGGGGGGACAATCAGCCCCAGCATTTT. Its protein product is CASSEVGGDNQPQHF. V gene TRBV2 combines with J gene TRBJ1-5, with D perhaps TRBD1 (6 bases). Per germline, CDR1 SNHLY and CDR2 FYNNEI. This CDR3 has 15 residues. Trimming removed 3 bases at V and 3 bases at J, with 12 bases between. Complete variable domain (other parts from reference TRBV2 and TRBJ1-5): EPEVTQTPSHQVTQMGQEVILRCVPISNHLYFYWYRQILGQKVEFLVSFYNNEISEKSEIFDDQFSVERPDGSNFTLKIRSTKLEDSAMYFCASSEVGGDNQPQHFGDGTRLSIL.